Following are 14 T cell receptor beta chains from one sample sequenced in a study of T-cell memory formation after mild COVID-19. TCRdb reprocessed the 5' RACE reads via MiXCR and lists one record per CDR3 protein. The sample includes 130,000 to 150,000 distinct CDR3 sequences, about a fifth of them seen just once. Sequencing input: PBMCs or a T cell subset sorted from them (not recorded which). These receptors were collected from an adult woman who had mild COVID-19 (a few samples of this study predate the infection). Cell type and time point are not known.

This clonotype was seen repeatedly, ten times or more. The chain recombines TRBV12-3 or TRBV12-4 with TRBJ2-6; D call uncertain. The V and J ends lost 6 bases and 0 bases respectively, with 6 bases between them. This CDR3 is 14 amino acids long. CDR3 sequence: CASSPPSGANVLTF. The DNA of the CDR3 is TGTGCCAGCAGCCCCCCCTCTGGGGCCAACGTCCTGACTTTC.

The chain recombines TRBV5-1 with TRBJ1-2; no clear D. Deletions cut 4 bases from V and 4 bases from J, with 14 bases between. This CDR3 has 14 residues. Germline V gene sequence: CDR1 SGHRS, CDR2 YFSETQ. The DNA of the CDR3 is TGCGCCAGCAGCGCCCTGAACGACGGCTATGGCTACACCTTC. This sequence encodes CASSALNDGYGYTF.

This rearrangement joins TRBV5-1 to TRBJ2-1, with 8 positions matching TRBD2. The J segment lost 9 bases and the V segment lost 5 bases, leaving 7 bases of the junction unmatched. The CDR3 is made up of 13 amino acids. Germline lookup yields CDR1 SGHRS and CDR2 YFSETQ. This CDR3 is CASSSREGTEQFF. The CDR3 region has the DNA TGCGCCAGCAGTAGCCGGGAGGGCACTGAGCAGTTCTTC.

Only a few counts were recorded for this clonotype. The chain joins TRBV7-2 to TRBJ2-5; TRBD1 might be the D (5 bases). The CDR3 totals 15 residues. Looked up from germline, CDR1 is SGHTA and CDR2 is FQGNSA. Trimming pared 3 bases from V and 2 bases from J, leaving 13 bases between. CDR3 nucleotides: TGTGCCAGCAGCTTGCTAGGGGCCCCACAAGAGACCCAGTACTTC. This gives the protein CASSLLGAPQETQYF.

This chain uses TRBV20-1 with TRBJ1-1; no definite D call. Per germline, CDR1 DFQATT and CDR2 SNEGSKA (reference sequence). V shed 1 base and J shed 3 bases, with 18 bases lying between them. There are 16 residues in the CDR3. As DNA, the CDR3 is TGCAGTGCTAGAGCTTGGGCGGGTCGTACCGACACTGAAGCTTTCTTT. Its translation is CSARAWAGRTDTEAFF.

This chain joins TRBV7-8 and TRBJ2-5; D uncertain. Trimming shortened V by 0 bases and J by 0 bases, and 5 bases separated the two germline ends. Germline CDR1 is SGHVS and CDR2 is FQNEAQ. The CDR3 sequence is 14 residues long. CDR3 loop: CASSLAWHQETQYF. The DNA of the CDR3 is TGTGCCAGCAGCTTAGCTTGGCACCAAGAGACCCAGTACTTC.

The DNA of the CDR3 is TGCGCCAGCAGCTTGGACGGCAGAAACCATTACAATGAGCAGTTCTTC. Its translation: CASSLDGRNHYNEQFF. The chain has TRBV5-1 and TRBJ2-1; no firm D call. The V and J ends lost 0 bases and 4 bases respectively, with 14 bases between them. The CDR3 covers 16 residues. Germline V gene sequence: CDR1 SGHRS, CDR2 YFSETQ.

In its sample, this clonotype was seen a few times. This sequence joins TRBV11-2 and TRBJ2-2; maybe TRBD2 (6 bases). Germline V CDR1 and CDR2: SGHAT, FQNNGV. This CDR3 has 13 amino acids. Trimming left V 5 bases short and J 13 bases short, with 17 bases between. The CDR3 protein is CASSPVLALRLFF. CDR3 nucleotides: TGTGCCAGCAGCCCAGTACTAGCTCTCCGGCTGTTTTTT.

The table lists this clonotype with a few counts. This chain uses TRBV24-1 with TRBJ2-5, with D tentatively TRBD1 (6 bases). CDR3 length: 14 amino acids. With 2 bases removed from V and 4 bases from J, the gap between germline ends came to 10 bases. Germline-derived CDR1 and CDR2 are KGHDR and SFDVKD. The CDR3: CATSDSGRGETQYF. The CDR3 DNA reads TGTGCCACCAGTGATTCCGGCAGGGGAGAGACCCAGTACTTC.

The CDR3 sequence is CASSAGEGSSTDTQYF. CDR3 bases: TGTGCCAGCAGTGCCGGAGAGGGCTCTAGCACAGATACGCAGTATTTT. The chain combines TRBV12-3 or TRBV12-4 with TRBJ2-3, with D possibly matching TRBD2 (5 bases). This CDR3 region has 16 residues. V was shortened by 5 bases and J by 0 bases, with 15 bases between the two germline ends.

This clonotype has only a few counts. The chain couples TRBV5-1 to TRBJ2-2, with TRBD1 identical over 8 bases. The V and J ends lost 3 bases and 6 bases, in that order; junction bases with no gene match: 4. The CDR3 contains 14 residues. CDR1 is SGHRS, CDR2 YFSETQ, per germline. The CDR3 reads CASSYLTGAGELFF. Here the CDR3 DNA reads TGCGCCAGCAGCTACTTGACAGGGGCCGGGGAGCTGTTTTTT.

CDR3 region: CASSQDWVRGNPTDTQYF. The CDR3, as DNA: TGCGCCAGCAGCCAAGATTGGGTGAGGGGAAATCCCACAGATACGCAGTATTTT. This rearrangement joins TRBV4-3 to TRBJ2-3; tentatively, D is TRBD1 or TRBD2 (5 bases each). Germline V gene lookup returns CDR1 LGHNA and CDR2 YSLEER. The V end lost 0 bases, the J end lost 2 bases, and 18 bases lay between the germline ends. The CDR3 is 18 amino acids.

This clonotype was seen only a few times. This chain connects TRBV28 to TRBJ2-7, with 11 nucleotides matching TRBD2. Germline CDR1 is MDHEN and CDR2 is SYDVKM. The CDR3 consists of 14 residues. The J segment lost 1 base and the V segment lost 6 bases, leaving 2 bases of the junction unmatched. CDR3 bases: TGTGCCAGCAGGGGACTAGCGGCTTCCTACGAGCAGTACTTC. It encodes CASRGLAASYEQYF. Drawing the rest from reference TRBV28 and TRBJ2-7, the complete variable domain is DVKVTQSSRYLVKRTGEKVFLECVQDMDHENMFWYRQDPGLGLRLIYFSYDVKMKEKGDIPEGYSVSREKKERFSLILESASTNQTSMYLCASRGLAASYEQYFGPGTRLTVT.

This clonotype occurred many times. This chain joins TRBV7-3 and TRBJ2-3; D not resolved. This CDR3 has 14 residues. The germline gives CDR1 SGHTA, CDR2 FQGTGA. The V end lost 3 bases, the J end lost 2 bases, and 9 bases lay between the germline ends. The CDR3 protein is CASSLSVSTDTQYF. The CDR3 DNA follows: TGTGCCAGCAGCTTGAGTGTTTCCACAGATACGCAGTATTTT.